There are a few counts of the clone carrying this T cell receptor (beta chain). A J-beta primer mix and a sample-barcoded 5' primer were used in a second PCR of about 7 to 11 cycles. In TCRdb, the 5' RACE reads were re-called with MiXCR into one record per CDR3 protein. Here the sample spans about 720,000 distinct CDR3 sequences, about 25% being singletons. The sample originates from a study of blood T cells in healthy people across ages. This sample was also put to use in a study of T cells of mothers and their children.

The TCR originated in a boy between 5 and 17 years old in good health. Sequenced material: blood.

CDR3 nucleotides: TGCGCCAGCAGCGCGACAGGGGGAGATTCTGAAGCTTTCTTT. Translation: CASSATGGDSEAFF. This chain connects TRBV5-1 to TRBJ1-1; 9 bases map to TRBD1. The CDR3 runs to 14 residues. Trimming removed 4 bases from V and 6 bases from J; junction bases left unmatched: 7. Germline CDR1 reads SGHRS; CDR2 reads YFSETQ. The full variable domain, rest sourced from reference TRBV5-1 and TRBJ1-1, is KAGVTQTPRYLIKTRGQQVTLSCSPISGHRSVSWYQQTPGQGLQFLFEYFSETQRNKGNFPGRFSGRQFSNSRSEMNVSTLELGDSALYLCASSATGGDSEAFFGQGTRLTVV.